This entry features one T cell receptor beta chain sequence. Its matching antigen is unknown. TCRdb reanalysed the reads using MiXCR and keeps one entry per CDR3 protein. The table records 900,000 to 950,000 distinct CDR3 sequences, around 30% of them present only once. In germline, CDR1 is MNHEY, CDR2 SVGAGI. This CDR3 is built from 16 residues. The V and J ends lost 6 bases and 3 bases, in that order; junction bases with no gene match: 8. This sample was included in a study of T cell repertoires in cytomegalovirus infection. Study as a whole: CMV epitopes that were recently identified and HLA-C-restricted were used alongside well-studied HLA-B-restricted ones. Public TCR beta signatures provided an indication of both CMV infection and a matching HLA type. Findings and caveats of the study: HLA-C-restricted CMV clonotypes gave the most frequent clonotype in two of eight donors. Of the TCR beta families, the public ones yielded a cumulative frequency that identified carriers of CMV plus the relevant HLA.

This sequence joins TRBV6-5 and TRBJ2-7; 13 bases fit TRBD2. This specimen was cultured CD8+ T cells from PBMCs, taken from culture after CMV antigen stimulation. The receptor was isolated from a human donor in good health (CMV status not recorded). Some clones in this sample may be carry-over from other donors' samples. CDR3 residues: CASRLTGLAGVYEQYF. The CDR3 DNA reads as TGTGCCAGCAGACTAACCGGACTAGCGGGGGTCTACGAGCAGTACTTC.